The 6 T cell receptor beta chains below come from one sample, sequenced in a study of shared clonotypes between healthy human individuals. Using immunoSEQ multiplex PCR, the repertoire was profiled, and TCRdb retains in-frame clones only, with some absent. The top ten clones hold about 13% of a sample with about 470,000 clones, about four fifths of them seen once. Sequencing was carried out using PBMCs. Receptors were obtained from a woman aged 40-49 years in good health. Some clones in this sample may be carry-over from other donors' samples.

The J gene is TRBJ2-7, the V gene TRBV11-2; 9 nucleotides agree with TRBD2. The germline V gene has CDR1 SGHAT and CDR2 FQNNGV. The CDR3 consists of 13 residues. J gave up 6 bases and V 3 bases, and 3 bases lay outside the gene matches. The CDR3 protein is CASSLGGRGEQYF. CDR3 DNA: TGTGCCAGCAGCTTGGGCGGGAGGGGCGAGCAGTACTTC.

V usage is TRBV20-1 and J usage is TRBJ2-1; 8 positions match TRBD2. The CDR3 is 11 residues long. CDR1 is DFQATT, CDR2 SNEGSKA, per germline (reference sequence). V was pared by 4 bases and J by 10 bases, with 3 bases of the junction left unmatched. The chain's CDR3 is CSATTSVEQFF. The CDR3 DNA is TGCAGTGCTACGACTAGCGTGGAGCAGTTCTTC.

This clone was observed a few times. Different DNA sequences within this sample yield the same CDR3. The CDR3 sequence is CASSLRPYEQYF. The CDR3, as DNA: TGTGCCAGCAGCTTGCGGCCCTACGAGCAGTACTTC. The rearrangement joins TRBV7-2 to TRBJ2-7; unclear D gene. CDR1 and CDR2 from the germline V gene are SGHTA and FQGNSA. Deletions cut 3 bases from V and 2 bases from J, with 5 bases between. CDR3 size: 12 residues.

The genes are TRBV18 and TRBJ2-7; the match to TRBD1 covers 9 bases. V shed 1 base, J shed 3 bases, and the junction held 16 bases outside the gene matches. The CDR3 runs 19 residues. The germline V gene encodes CDR1 KGHSH and CDR2 LQKENI. The CDR3 sequence is CASSPLFSGQGNAGYEQYF. The DNA of the CDR3 is TGTGCCAGCTCACCACTATTTTCGGGACAGGGCAACGCGGGCTACGAGCAGTACTTC. Full variable domain (missing parts from reference TRBV18 and TRBJ2-7): NAGVMQNPRHLVRRRGQEARLRCSPMKGHSHVYWYRQLPEEGLKFMVYLQKENIIDESGMPKERFSAEFPKEGPSILRIQQVVRGDSAAYFCASSPLFSGQGNAGYEQYFGPGTRLTVT.

This clone has only one observation. The chain is built from TRBV2 and TRBJ2-5; no clear D. Trimming shortened V by 5 bases and J by 5 bases, and 6 bases separated the two germline ends. The CDR3 contains 11 residues. Germline assignment: CDR1 SNHLY and CDR2 FYNNEI. CDR3 protein: CASSLEETQYF. As DNA, the CDR3 is TGTGCCAGCAGTTTAGAGGAGACCCAGTACTTC.

On this clone: Other DNA sequences from this sample encode an identical CDR3 as well. V is TRBV18 and J is TRBJ1-5; D uncertain. The CDR3 is made up of 13 amino acids. The V gene's germline CDR1 is KGHSH and CDR2 LQKENI. V lost 2 bases and J 2 bases, leaving 4 bases between the germline ends. The CDR3 DNA sequence: TGTGCCAGCTCACCAGACGGCAATCAGCCCCAGCATTTT. Translation: CASSPDGNQPQHF.